The T cell receptor beta chain under discussion was sequenced for a study of blood T cell repertoires in COVID-19. On the study more broadly: PBMCs, B-cell-depleted T cells, or T cells provided the cDNA or gDNA that made up the material.

The germline V gene has CDR1 MNHEY and CDR2 SVGEGT. The germline V and J ends were trimmed by 2 bases and 3 bases, with 7 bases remaining between them. This CDR3 has 14 amino acids. Per the study methods: Amplification of reference gene primers was used by the study to estimate nucleated cell counts. Profiled with immunoSEQ multiplex PCR; TCRdb holds only in-frame clones, not every one. The V and J calls and clone size come from that table; D and trimming were worked out from the DNA. The sample records 90,000 or so clones, around 89% being singletons. In this sample, this clone turned up once. This sequence was found in a woman aged 80 or older with active or convalescent COVID-19. The V and J genes are TRBV6-2 or TRBV6-3 and TRBJ2-2; maybe TRBD1 (5 bases). Sequenced sample: peripheral blood. CDR3 in amino acids: CASSYKGHTGELFF. The CDR3 DNA is TGTGCCAGCAGTTACAAGGGGCACACCGGGGAGCTGTTTTTT.